The 9 T cell receptor beta chains below were found in one sample sequenced in a study of T-cell reconstitution after alpha-beta-depleted transplantation in children. Library preparation (for TCRbeta) was performed with unique molecular identifiers. TCRdb reprocessed the PCR reads via MiXCR and lists one record per CDR3 protein. The table has hundreds of thousands of distinct CDR3 sequences, 10% to 15% seen once. The sequencing used PBMCs, mostly from graft donor cells, collected 360 days after TCRalphabeta/CD19-depleted stem cell transplant. All receptors come from a male patient younger than 18 who had a stem cell transplant for acute myeloid leukemia, so the T cells may come from the graft donor.

This clonotype was counted between two and nine times. This chain links TRBV2 with TRBJ2-3; perhaps TRBD2 as D (6 bases). From germline, CDR1 is SNHLY and CDR2 FYNNEI. The V gene lost 10 bases and the J gene lost 6 bases, with 20 bases spanning the gap. CDR3 length equals 14 residues. The chain's CDR3 is CATREGTSVDTQYF. CDR3 bases: TGTGCCACCAGGGAAGGGACTTCCGTGGATACGCAGTATTTT.

This clonotype has just a few counts. This chain links TRBV7-9 with TRBJ2-7; TRBD2 might be the D (5 bases). The ends were cut back, 3 bases at V and 5 bases at J, with 17 bases in the middle. Germline assignment: CDR1 SEHNR and CDR2 FQNEAQ (reference sequence). The CDR3 contains 15 residues. The CDR3 here is CASSFPIGISNEQYF. The CDR3 DNA follows: TGTGCCAGCAGCTTTCCCATCGGGATTTCAAACGAGCAGTACTTC.

This clonotype was seen more than once but under ten times. The chain couples TRBV29-1 to TRBJ2-2, with D perhaps matching TRBD1 (7 bases). CDR1 and CDR2 (germline): SQVTM, ANQGSEA. This CDR3 spans 14 amino acids. The ends were cut back, 6 bases at V and 6 bases at J, with 17 bases in the middle. The CDR3 here is CSVTDREVPGELFF. DNA of the CDR3: TGCAGCGTAACAGACAGGGAGGTCCCCGGGGAGCTGTTTTTT.

The V call is TRBV29-1, the J call TRBJ1-5, with D unresolved. Germline assignment: CDR1 SQVTM and CDR2 ANQGSEA. The V end was cut by 3 bases, the J end by 6 bases, with 0 bases between. The length of the CDR3 is 9 residues. CDR3 sequence reads: CSVDQPQHF. CDR3 bases: TGCAGCGTTGATCAGCCCCAGCATTTT.

This clonotype was seen repeatedly, ten times or more. The rearrangement uses TRBV15 and TRBJ2-7, with D uncertain. Looked up from germline, CDR1 is LNHNV and CDR2 is YYDKDF (reference sequence). V lost 0 bases to trimming and J lost 3 bases, with 12 bases between them. The CDR3 loop spans 15 amino acids. CDR3 protein: CATSRDGLTHYEQYF. In DNA form, the CDR3 reads TGTGCCACCAGCAGAGATGGTTTGACCCACTACGAGCAGTACTTC.

V gene TRBV2 combines with J gene TRBJ2-7; TRBD1 is a possible D gene (5 bases). Between the trimmed V and J ends, which lost 6 bases and 13 bases, there was a span of 16 bases. In germline, CDR1 is SNHLY, CDR2 FYNNEI. The CDR3 has 11 residues. The DNA for the CDR3 is TGTGCCAGCAGGGTTGGGGCCGGGCTTTACTTC. It translates to CASRVGAGLYF.

This clonotype appeared a few times. J is TRBJ2-1 and V is TRBV7-6; 11 bases map to TRBD2. CDR3 length: 17 residues. Germline CDR1 and CDR2: SGHVS and FNYEAQ. J lost 5 bases, V lost 3 bases, and 9 bases had no gene match. The DNA of the CDR3 is TGTGCCAGCAGCTTTGGGCATAGCGGGAGGGCCGACAATGAGCAGTTCTTC. The encoded protein is CASSFGHSGRADNEQFF.

This clonotype occurred a few times. The rearrangement links TRBV4-3 to TRBJ2-1; 10 nucleotides agree with TRBD2. CDR3 size: 19 residues. Trimming at V came to 3 bases and at J to 3 bases, leaving 14 bases not matched to a gene. Germline V CDR1 and CDR2: LGHNA, YSLEER. CDR3 protein: CASSQHQGGIAGGYNEQFF. The CDR3 DNA follows: TGCGCCAGCAGCCAGCACCAGGGGGGGATAGCGGGAGGCTACAATGAGCAGTTCTTC.

Many counts were recorded for this clonotype. This chain links TRBV6-2 or TRBV6-3 with TRBJ2-5; D is uncertain. V lost 8 bases and J lost 3, with 13 bases in between. The germline V gene has CDR1 MNHEY and CDR2 SVGEGT. This CDR3 comprises 13 residues. In DNA, the CDR3 is TGTGCCAGCTGTGGATTCCCAAAAGAGACCCAGTACTTC. Encoded protein: CASCGFPKETQYF.